This TCR beta chain appears in the sequencing data of a study of lymphopenia after photon versus proton radiotherapy. Study-wide points: Survival link was tested only in deceased patients; proton benefit remains a possibility. In patients who died, overall survival fell as post-nadir TCR diversity dropped more.

Germline CDR1 reads MNHEY; CDR2 reads SVGAGI. CDR3 length equals 15 residues. After removal of 7 bases from V and 0 bases from J, the junction contained 8 bases not matched to a gene. Concerning this clone: Its antigen is as yet unknown.

Assay used: immunoSEQ multiplex PCR; TCRdb lists only in-frame clones, some missing. The sample carries about 26,000 clones, roughly 85% recorded once. The source of this sequence is a man aged 30 to 45 with gastric cancer. Sequencing used peripheral blood, obtained from a patient treated with photon-based radiotherapy. The chain has TRBV6-5 and TRBJ2-7, with 8 bases that match TRBD1. The DNA for the CDR3 is TGTGCCAGCATGGAAGGGACAGGCAGCTCCTACGAGCAGTACTTC. Translation gives CASMEGTGSSYEQYF.